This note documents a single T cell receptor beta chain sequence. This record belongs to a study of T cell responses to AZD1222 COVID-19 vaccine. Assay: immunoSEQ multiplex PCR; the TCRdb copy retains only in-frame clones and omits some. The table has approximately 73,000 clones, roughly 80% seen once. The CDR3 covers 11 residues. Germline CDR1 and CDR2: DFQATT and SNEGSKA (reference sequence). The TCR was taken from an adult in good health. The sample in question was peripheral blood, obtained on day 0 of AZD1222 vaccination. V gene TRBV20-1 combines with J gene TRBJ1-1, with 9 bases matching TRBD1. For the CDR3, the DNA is TGCAGCCCGACAGGGGGAACTGAAGCTTTCTTT. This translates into CSPTGGTEAFF.